Shown below are 26 T cell receptor beta chains from a single sample sequenced in a study of vaccination effects on CD4 cells after COVID-19. Assay used: immunoSEQ multiplex PCR; TCRdb lists only in-frame clones, some missing. The table lists 25,000 to 35,000 clones, roughly 63% of them singletons. Their cognate antigens are unknown. Antigen-specific CD4+ T cells expanded by the ViraFEST assay with viral peptide pools were then sequenced. Culture lasted roughly eleven days before CD4+ T cell isolation. Every participant took two doses of the BNT162b2 or mRNA-1273 vaccine. The sequenced sample was CD4+ T cells from PBMCs cultured with SARS-CoV-2 spike peptides, obtained after COVID-19 vaccination. Receptors originate from a human donor who received a COVID-19 vaccine.

The rearrangement links TRBV4-1 to TRBJ1-6; perhaps TRBD1 as D (5 bases). The CDR3 is 18 amino acids. V gave up 4 bases and J gave up 5 bases, with 21 bases separating them. The germline V gene encodes CDR1 MGHRA and CDR2 YSYEKL. In nucleotides, the CDR3 is TGCGCCAGCAGCCCCTTAAGGATGGGGGTCTTGAATAATTCACCCCTCCACTTT. Residues: CASSPLRMGVLNNSPLHF.

The chain uses TRBV30 and TRBJ2-5; D uncertain. V was clipped by 4 bases and J by 5 bases, with 17 bases between them. Germline CDR1 and CDR2: GTSNPN and SVGIG (reference sequence). CDR3 length: 14 amino acids. CDR3 sequence: CAWNGHGGGETQYF. CDR3 nucleotide sequence: TGTGCCTGGAATGGGCACGGCGGTGGGGAGACCCAGTACTTC. The entire variable domain, with the rest obtained from reference TRBV30 and TRBJ2-5, is as follows: SQTIHQWPATLVQPVGSPLSLECTVEGTSNPNLYWYRQAAGRGLQLLFYSVGIGQISSEVPQNLSASRPQDRQFILSSKKLLLSDSGFYLCAWNGHGGGETQYFGPGTRLLVL.

Here the CDR3 DNA reads TGCGCCAGCAGCTACCTAGCGGGGGGTGGCAATGAGCAGTTCTTC. Protein: CASSYLAGGGNEQFF. The V call is TRBV5-1, the J call TRBJ2-1; 11 bases match TRBD2. Germline assignment: CDR1 SGHRS and CDR2 YFSETQ. Trimming removed 3 bases from V and 6 bases from J; junction bases left unmatched: 5. The CDR3 totals 15 residues.

This chain joins TRBV2 and TRBJ2-7; D gene ambiguous. This CDR3 has 16 amino acids. V lost 7 bases to trimming and J lost 0 bases, with 19 bases between them. The germline gives CDR1 SNHLY, CDR2 FYNNEI. This chain's CDR3 is CASISRQGWDSYEQYF. In nucleotides, the CDR3 is TGTGCCAGCATCTCCCGACAAGGTTGGGACTCCTACGAGCAGTACTTC.

The chain joins TRBV5-1 to TRBJ1-3; tentative D call: TRBD1 (6 bases). This CDR3 region has 16 residues. The V end was cut by 4 bases, the J end by 0 bases, with 14 bases between. From germline, CDR1 is SGHRS and CDR2 YFSETQ. DNA of the CDR3: TGCGCCAGCAGCGCCGGACAGTTAAGCTCTGGAAACACCATATATTTT. Translation: CASSAGQLSSGNTIYF.

This clone is judged medium-sized (0.01 to 0.1%). The chain joins TRBV19 to TRBJ2-7; 8 bases align to TRBD1. In germline, CDR1 is LNHDA, CDR2 SQIVND (reference sequence). The CDR3 is 16 amino acids. V shed 3 bases, J shed 3 bases, and the junction held 10 bases outside the gene matches. CDR3 nucleotides: TGTGCCAGTAGTATCCTCGGGACAGGCCTAGACTACGAGCAGTACTTC. Protein sequence: CASSILGTGLDYEQYF.

The V and J genes are TRBV24-1 and TRBJ2-7, with 11 positions matching TRBD1. J gave up 0 bases and V 4 bases, and 4 bases lay outside the gene matches. Germline CDR1 is KGHDR and CDR2 is SFDVKD. The CDR3 extends over 16 amino acids. CDR3 nucleotides: TGTGCCACCAGTGAGACCGGGACAGGGGGCTCCTACGAGCAGTACTTC. As protein: CATSETGTGGSYEQYF.

This clone has a handful of counts. This chain joins TRBV6-4 and TRBJ2-3, with 7 bases fitting TRBD2. With V trimmed by 0 bases and J by 3 bases, 6 bases remained unmatched. Germline lookup yields CDR1 MRHNA and CDR2 SNTAGT. There are 16 residues in the CDR3. This CDR3 is CASSDSAGAETDTQYF. In DNA form, the CDR3 reads TGTGCCAGCAGTGACTCGGCGGGAGCGGAGACAGATACGCAGTATTTT.

This chain uses TRBV29-1 with TRBJ1-1, with TRBD1 matching over 7 bases. Germline V lookup: CDR1 SQVTM, CDR2 ANQGSEA. This CDR3 contains 14 residues. J was trimmed by 0 bases and V by 4 bases; bases with no gene match: 5. CDR3 amino acids: CSVGGQAMNTEAFF. The CDR3 DNA follows: TGCAGCGTTGGTGGACAGGCAATGAACACTGAAGCTTTCTTT.

The V call is TRBV6-5, the J call TRBJ1-2, with D perhaps TRBD1 (6 bases). The CDR3 has 14 residues. The germline V gene encodes CDR1 MNHEY and CDR2 SVGAGI. The ends were cut back, 6 bases at V and 6 bases at J, with 17 bases in the middle. The chain's CDR3 is CASRAQGTKDGYTF. CDR3 nucleotide sequence: TGTGCCAGCAGGGCACAGGGAACTAAGGATGGCTACACCTTC.

This clone was observed a handful of times. The chain links TRBV11-2 to TRBJ2-3, with D unclear. Germline CDR1 and CDR2: SGHAT and FQNNGV. This CDR3 is built from 14 residues. V lost 5 bases and J 2 bases, leaving 11 bases between the germline ends. DNA of the CDR3: TGTGCCAGCAGCCCCTCAGATTACACAGATACGCAGTATTTT. It codes for CASSPSDYTDTQYF.

The chain recombines TRBV5-1 with TRBJ2-4, with D uncertain. The CDR3 spans 19 residues. With 5 bases removed from V and 0 bases from J, the gap between germline ends came to 24 bases. Looked up from germline, CDR1 is SGHRS and CDR2 is YFSETQ. The CDR3 sequence: CASSPGVGPTLLAKNIQYF. In nucleotides, the CDR3 is TGCGCCAGCAGTCCTGGGGTCGGCCCCACTTTACTAGCCAAAAACATTCAGTACTTC.

The chain couples TRBV7-6 to TRBJ2-7; 7 bases match TRBD1. CDR1 and CDR2 from the germline V gene are SGHVS and FNYEAQ. The CDR3 length is 15 residues. V trimming: 5 bases; J trimming: 3 bases; junction bases outside the gene matches: 10. This CDR3 reads CASSPQGSANYEQYF. The CDR3 DNA reads as TGTGCCAGCAGCCCACAGGGGTCCGCGAACTACGAGCAGTACTTC.

The chain combines TRBV5-1 with TRBJ1-1; no clear D. This CDR3 is 15 amino acids long. The germline V and J ends were trimmed by 2 bases and 2 bases, with 13 bases remaining between them. Germline V lookup: CDR1 SGHRS, CDR2 YFSETQ. CDR3 nucleotide sequence: TGCGCCAGCAGCTTAGAGTCTCAACTCAACACTGAAGCTTTCTTT. It translates to CASSLESQLNTEAFF.

The V and J genes are TRBV24-1 and TRBJ2-1; 10 bases are shared with TRBD1. CDR1 and CDR2 from the germline V gene are KGHDR and SFDVKD. V lost 2 bases to trimming and J lost 7 bases; unmatched junction nucleotides: 4. The CDR3 is made up of 15 amino acids. The chain's CDR3 is CATSDSGTGENEQFF. The CDR3 DNA is TGTGCCACCAGTGATTCCGGGACAGGGGAGAATGAGCAGTTCTTC.

This clone qualifies as large (0.1 to 1%). This chain joins TRBV6-5 and TRBJ1-1; tentatively, D is TRBD1 (5 bases). This CDR3 is 12 amino acids long. CDR1 is MNHEY, CDR2 SVGAGI, per germline. Deletions cut 6 bases from V and 1 base from J, with 6 bases between. The CDR3 DNA is TGTGCCAGCAGGAGGGGGAACACTGAAGCTTTCTTT. Amino acid sequence: CASRRGNTEAFF.

V gene TRBV6-1 combines with J gene TRBJ1-2, with D possibly matching TRBD1 (6 bases). Trimming took off 2 bases at V and 3 bases at J, with 13 bases between the two ends. CDR3 length: 15 residues. Germline V gene data show CDR1 as MNHNS and CDR2 as SASEGT. The CDR3 nucleotides are TGTGCCAGCAGTGAAATTCCAGGGGACTACTATGGCTACACCTTC. Protein: CASSEIPGDYYGYTF.

In this sample, this clone turned up once. The chain is built from TRBV4-1 and TRBJ2-7; a possible D gene is TRBD1 (6 bases). CDR3 length: 15 residues. The V gene's germline CDR1 is MGHRA and CDR2 YSYEKL. Trimming cost V 3 bases and J 1 base, with 13 bases left between them. This CDR3 reads CASSHPPRGSYEQYF. The CDR3 DNA follows: TGCGCCAGCAGCCACCCCCCCAGGGGATCCTACGAGCAGTACTTC.

The DNA for the CDR3 is TGTGCCAGCATGTTGGGGCCCACCTACGAGCAGTACTTC. Amino acid sequence: CASMLGPTYEQYF. The V call is TRBV6-5, the J call TRBJ2-7, with D tentatively TRBD1 (5 bases). Trimming left V 7 bases short and J 2 bases short, with 12 bases between. The CDR3 length is 13 residues. The germline V gene encodes CDR1 MNHEY and CDR2 SVGAGI.

The chain employs TRBV27 and TRBJ1-1; 8 positions match TRBD1. CDR3 length equals 14 residues. Trimming removed 6 bases from V and 2 bases from J; junction bases left unmatched: 5. Germline V lookup: CDR1 MNHEY, CDR2 SMNVEV (reference sequence). CDR3 nucleotides: TGTGCCAGCAGAAGACAGGGGTATAACACTGAAGCTTTCTTT. It specifies CASRRQGYNTEAFF.

The rearrangement links TRBV6-5 to TRBJ2-1; TRBD1 matches at 10 bases. The germline CDR1 and CDR2 sequences are MNHEY and SVGAGI. CDR3 length equals 14 residues. V shed 6 bases, J shed 9 bases, and the junction held 8 bases outside the gene matches. This chain's CDR3 is CASRGRTGGREQFF. The CDR3 DNA reads as TGTGCCAGCAGAGGACGGACAGGGGGACGTGAGCAGTTCTTC.

The chain combines TRBV11-2 with TRBJ2-7, with unresolved D. The CDR3 covers 14 residues. V shed 5 bases and J shed 2 bases, with 13 bases lying between them. Germline lookup yields CDR1 SGHAT and CDR2 FQNNGV. Here the CDR3 DNA reads TGTGCCAGCAGCCTAGGGTACCTAGCCTACGAGCAGTACTTC. Its translation: CASSLGYLAYEQYF.

The chain combines TRBV19 with TRBJ1-3; D unresolved. CDR3 length: 16 amino acids. CDR1 and CDR2 (germline): LNHDA, SQIVND (reference sequence). V was cut by 6 bases and J by 2 bases, with 17 bases left in between. The CDR3 spells CASRPYPFIAGNTIYF. The CDR3 nucleotides read TGTGCCAGTAGGCCCTATCCCTTTATTGCTGGAAACACCATATATTTT. The full variable domain, with the rest looked up from reference TRBV19 and TRBJ1-3, is DGGITQSPKYLFRKEGQNVTLSCEQNLNHDAMYWYRQDPGQGLRLIYYSQIVNDFQKGDIAEGYSVSREKKESFPLTVTSAQKNPTAFYLCASRPYPFIAGNTIYFGEGSWLTVV.

The chain combines TRBV2 with TRBJ1-3; D possibly corresponds to TRBD1 (5 bases). The CDR3 runs 14 residues. Germline V CDR1 and CDR2: SNHLY, FYNNEI. V lost 2 bases and J lost 4, with 9 bases in between. DNA for the CDR3: TGTGCCAGCAGTGAAAGGGGAATAGGAAACACCATATATTTT. The encoded protein is CASSERGIGNTIYF.

The chain uses TRBV2 and TRBJ2-3; 7 bases match TRBD1. Trimming at V came to 6 bases and at J to 9 bases, leaving 6 bases not matched to a gene. Germline V gene data show CDR1 as SNHLY and CDR2 as FYNNEI. This CDR3 is 12 amino acids long. The CDR3 protein is CASSQDRRTQYF. The DNA for the CDR3 is TGTGCCAGCAGCCAGGACAGGCGAACGCAGTATTTT.

This clone showed up just once. This rearrangement joins TRBV6-6 to TRBJ1-6, with TRBD1 matching over 7 bases. From germline, CDR1 is MNHNY and CDR2 SVGAGI (reference sequence). Trimming cost V 5 bases and J 0 bases; bases outside gene matches: 10. The CDR3 has 18 residues. Here the CDR3 DNA reads TGTGCCAGCAGTCCTTACGAACAGGGGAGCTCCTATAATTCACCCCTCCACTTT. Translated: CASSPYEQGSSYNSPLHF.